One and the same sample provided the 3 T cell receptor beta chains below, sequenced in a study of shared clonotypes between healthy human individuals. Using immunoSEQ multiplex PCR, the repertoire was profiled, and TCRdb retains in-frame clones only, with some absent. The sample lists 2 million to 2.5 million clones, around 92% occurring once. What was sequenced was naive CD4+ T cells from PBMCs. Noted subset: CD45RA+ positively selected. The receptors derive from a man between 18 and 29 years old in good health. Some clones in this sample may be carry-over from other donors' samples.

The V gene is TRBV7-6, the J gene TRBJ2-1; D gene uncertain. The V end was cut by 4 bases, the J end by 12 bases, with 16 bases between. This CDR3 has 13 residues. Germline values: CDR1 SGHVS, CDR2 FNYEAQ. CDR3 residues: CASSSHFGQAQFF. CDR3 bases: TGTGCCAGCAGCTCGCACTTCGGCCAAGCGCAGTTCTTC.

This clone was counted a single time. V is TRBV28 and J is TRBJ2-1, with 12 bases lining up with TRBD2. Germline CDR1 is MDHEN and CDR2 is SYDVKM. After removal of 1 base from V and 5 bases from J, the junction contained 3 bases not matched to a gene. The CDR3 loop spans 16 amino acids. The CDR3: CASSLFGLAGNNEQFF. CDR3 in DNA: TGTGCCAGCAGTTTATTCGGACTAGCGGGAAACAATGAGCAGTTCTTC. Supplemented by reference TRBV28 and TRBJ2-1, the full variable domain reads DVKVTQSSRYLVKRTGEKVFLECVQDMDHENMFWYRQDPGLGLRLIYFSYDVKMKEKGDIPEGYSVSREKKERFSLILESASTNQTSMYLCASSLFGLAGNNEQFFGPGTRLTVL.

This chain connects TRBV7-3 to TRBJ2-2, with TRBD2 matching over 9 bases. Trimming at V came to 5 bases and at J to 11 bases, leaving 15 bases not matched to a gene. There are 16 residues in the CDR3. CDR1 SGHTA and CDR2 FQGTGA come from the germline V gene. The CDR3 nucleotides read TGTGCCAGCAGCCCTGGACTAGCGCTAGCGTCGGGCGAGCTGTTTTTT. It codes for CASSPGLALASGELFF.